This T cell receptor beta chain was captured in a study of T-cell reconstitution after alpha-beta-depleted transplantation in children. The study's findings and limits: Two months or so post-transplant, alpha-beta T cells reportedly derived from several hundred expanded graft clones.

This clonotype was seen ten or more times. What it binds is unknown. The CDR3 length is 14 residues. Germline CDR1 and CDR2: ENHRY and SYGVKD. V was shortened by 6 bases and J by 5 bases, with 16 bases between the two germline ends. Preparation of the TCRbeta library involved a method that used unique molecular identifiers. MiXCR was run by TCRdb on the PCR reads, yielding one entry per CDR3 protein. The sample yields more than 200,000 distinct CDR3 sequences, under 30% seen once. The chain employs TRBV10-3 and TRBJ2-5; D gene ambiguous. This sequence was found in a girl aged 2-10 years with Fanconi anemia, due to receive a stem cell transplant. The source material was PBMCs, sampled before TCRalphabeta/CD19-depleted stem cell transplant. CDR3: CAISTGPEVETQYF. CDR3 DNA sequence: TGTGCCATCAGCACGGGTCCCGAGGTGGAGACCCAGTACTTC.